This TCR beta chain was obtained from a study of memory CD4+ T cells and cytomegalovirus serostatus. Study findings and constraints: About 40% of the roughly 160 known CMV-associated TCRbeta sequences appeared in CD4+ memory. Suggested: most of the CMV-linked TCR signature lies in CD4+ memory cells.

As concerns this clone: Its antigen is as yet unknown.

Germline V gene data show CDR1 as SGHVS and CDR2 as FQNEAQ. The V and J ends lost 6 bases and 6 bases respectively, with 11 bases between them. The CDR3 covers 13 residues. In the authors' workflow: Out-of-frame sequences were removed, leaving some 2 million distinct TCRbeta sequences. Clones were read by immunoSEQ multiplex PCR, and TCRdb kept only the in-frame ones, dropping some. The V and J calls and clone size come from that table; D and trimming were worked out from the DNA. The top ten clones hold approximately 1.9% of a sample with tens of thousands of clones, around 76% of them seen once. Single viable CD3+CD4+CD8-CD45RO+ cells were sorted as the memory CD4+ T cells. CMV serostatus came from serum IgG against pp150, pp28, p38, p52.

The gene calls are TRBV7-8 and TRBJ2-2; D not certain. Sequences were obtained from memory CD4+ T cells from blood. The TCR sequence derives from an adult in good health and CMV-seronegative. The CDR3 loop reads CASRQKVSGELFF. The CDR3 bases are TGTGCCAGCAGACAAAAGGTCTCCGGGGAGCTGTTTTTT.